The text below deals with one T cell receptor beta chain. This record belongs to a study of blood T cell repertoires in COVID-19. Germline values: CDR1 SGHTA, CDR2 FQGNSA. CDR3 length: 16 amino acids. Trimming cost V 5 bases and J 7 bases, with 20 bases left between them. Original analysis: Reference gene primer amplification gave estimated nucleated cell counts. TCRdb's table, derived via immunoSEQ multiplex PCR, lists solely in-frame clones and lacks some. Clone size and V and J calls were adopted from that table, with D and trimming inferred from the DNA. Among over 130,000 clones listed, roughly 87% were seen once.

The sample taken for sequencing was peripheral blood. The chain links TRBV7-2 to TRBJ1-4; D is ambiguous. This clonotype was obtained from a woman aged 55-70 years with active or convalescent COVID-19. The CDR3 coding sequence is TGTGCCAGCAGCCTTACCGGGAAAAGTCGGGGTGAAAAACTGTTTTTT. This sequence encodes CASSLTGKSRGEKLFF.